Presented here are 32 T cell receptor beta chains from one specimen sequenced in a study of OX40 agonist ivuxolimab in advanced cancers. Library generation was performed with the immunoSEQ multiplex PCR assay. Not all clones reach the TCRdb copy of this immuneACCESS table, which keeps in-frame sequences only. Checked studies attribute under half of the gap to unresolved V genes and leave the rest unexplained. Present in this sample are 100,000 to 110,000 clones, 80% to 95% of which were seen just once. Clones ranked in the top ten supply roughly 0.56% of the sample. The sequencing used CD4+ or CD8+ T cells sorted from blood, collected in a trial of the OX40 agonist ivuxolimab. Receptor source: an adult with an advanced solid tumor such as melanoma, head and neck, liver or kidney cancer.

This clone was recorded once. The chain has TRBV6-1 and TRBJ1-6; D gene ambiguous. CDR1 is MNHNS, CDR2 SASEGT, per germline. The CDR3 consists of 17 residues. With 4 bases removed from V and 3 bases from J, the gap between germline ends came to 16 bases. CDR3 coding DNA: TGTGCCAGCAGTGTTACTAGAGGTCCAATCTATAATTCACCCCTCCACTTT. Its protein product is CASSVTRGPIYNSPLHF.

The gene calls are TRBV19 and TRBJ1-1, with no clear D. CDR3 length equals 13 residues. The germline V gene has CDR1 LNHDA and CDR2 SQIVND (reference sequence). The V gene lost 6 bases and the J gene lost 8 bases, with 16 bases spanning the gap. For the CDR3, the DNA is TGTGCCAGTAGATTGGATTTGGGGTACGAAGCTTTCTTT. Protein: CASRLDLGYEAFF.

The chain combines TRBV7-2 with TRBJ2-1; the D gene is possibly TRBD2 (5 bases). CDR3 length: 17 amino acids. Per germline, CDR1 SGHTA and CDR2 FQGNSA. V lost 0 bases, J lost 7 bases, and 19 bases lay in between. CDR3 sequence: CASSLASRGWDSNEQFF. In nucleotides, the CDR3 is TGTGCCAGCAGCTTAGCGAGTCGGGGATGGGATAGTAATGAGCAGTTCTTC.

This chain joins TRBV6-5 and TRBJ1-2; D might be TRBD1 (5 bases). V was cut by 2 bases and J by 1 base, with 8 bases left in between. The CDR3 loop spans 14 amino acids. Per germline, CDR1 MNHEY and CDR2 SVGAGI. CDR3 nucleotides: TGTGCCAGCAGTTACAACCAGGGTAACTATGGCTACACCTTC. This translates into CASSYNQGNYGYTF.

The chain couples TRBV28 to TRBJ1-1, with 8 nucleotides matching TRBD1. Germline V gives CDR1 MDHEN, CDR2 SYDVKM. The CDR3 length is 15 residues. J lost 0 bases, V lost 2 bases, and 2 bases had no gene match. CDR3 amino acids: CASSLLTGVNTEAFF. As DNA, the CDR3 is TGTGCCAGCAGTTTACTGACAGGGGTGAACACTGAAGCTTTCTTT.

The V and J genes are TRBV5-4 and TRBJ1-4; 9 bases map to TRBD1. The V and J ends lost 2 bases and 6 bases, in that order; junction bases with no gene match: 11. This CDR3 has 17 residues. Germline loops: CDR1 SGHNT, CDR2 YYREEE (reference sequence). CDR3 DNA: TGTGCCAGCAGCTTAAAACACCTACGGGACAGGGATGAAAAACTGTTTTTT. Protein: CASSLKHLRDRDEKLFF.

This sequence joins TRBV5-1 and TRBJ2-5; TRBD1 agrees at 8 bases. The CDR3 sequence is 15 residues long. CDR1 and CDR2 (germline): SGHRS, YFSETQ. V lost 0 bases to trimming and J lost 4 bases; unmatched junction nucleotides: 5. CDR3 loop: CASSLGDRGTETQYF. CDR3 nucleotides: TGCGCCAGCAGCTTGGGTGACAGGGGAACAGAGACCCAGTACTTC.

V and J are TRBV7-9 and TRBJ2-7; tentatively, D is TRBD2 (6 bases). This CDR3 contains 14 residues. Trimming removed 1 base from V and 4 bases from J, with 11 bases in between. Germline V gives CDR1 SEHNR, CDR2 FQNEAQ (reference sequence). CDR3 in amino acids: CASSLVGSGYEQYF. The CDR3, as DNA: TGTGCCAGCAGCTTAGTCGGGAGTGGTTACGAGCAGTACTTC.

This clone has just one count. This chain joins TRBV27 and TRBJ1-2; TRBD1 might be the D (5 bases). The germline V and J ends were trimmed by 5 bases and 8 bases, with 18 bases remaining between them. The CDR3 consists of 14 residues. Germline V CDR1 and CDR2: MNHEY, SMNVEV (reference sequence). The CDR3 region is CASSIGTDGGGYTF. CDR3 nucleotides: TGTGCCAGCAGTATAGGGACGGACGGAGGGGGCTACACCTTC.

J is TRBJ1-1 and V is TRBV19; D is ambiguous. The V end was cut by 5 bases, the J end by 1 base, with 11 bases between. This CDR3 spans 14 amino acids. Per the germline V gene, CDR1 is LNHDA and CDR2 is SQIVND (reference sequence). CDR3 bases: TGTGCCAGTAGTGCTACGACCTGGAACACTGAAGCTTTCTTT. Translation: CASSATTWNTEAFF. The full variable domain, with the rest looked up from reference TRBV19 and TRBJ1-1, is DGGITQSPKYLFRKEGQNVTLSCEQNLNHDAMYWYRQDPGQGLRLIYYSQIVNDFQKGDIAEGYSVSREKKESFPLTVTSAQKNPTAFYLCASSATTWNTEAFFGQGTRLTVV.

J is TRBJ2-1 and V is TRBV28, with D uncertain. Germline V gene data show CDR1 as MDHEN and CDR2 as SYDVKM. V was clipped by 7 bases and J by 5 bases, with 3 bases between them. The CDR3 has 10 residues. Written as DNA, the CDR3 is TGTGCCAGCAAAGACAATGAGCAGTTCTTC. This codes for CASKDNEQFF.

The chain recombines TRBV18 with TRBJ2-1, with 9 nucleotides matching TRBD2. Trimming cost V 5 bases and J 10 bases; bases outside gene matches: 6. The CDR3 sequence is 13 residues long. Germline CDR1 KGHSH, CDR2 LQKENI. The CDR3 here is CASSATSGTEQFF. The CDR3 bases are TGTGCCAGCTCAGCGACTAGCGGCACCGAGCAGTTCTTC. The full variable domain, with the rest looked up from reference TRBV18 and TRBJ2-1, is NAGVMQNPRHLVRRRGQEARLRCSPMKGHSHVYWYRQLPEEGLKFMVYLQKENIIDESGMPKERFSAEFPKEGPSILRIQQVVRGDSAAYFCASSATSGTEQFFGPGTRLTVL.

The chain combines TRBV6-1 with TRBJ1-1; D ambiguous. The CDR3 totals 12 residues. Per the germline V gene, CDR1 is MNHNS and CDR2 is SASEGT. V was trimmed by 4 bases and J by 1 base, leaving 4 bases between them. This chain's CDR3 is CASSGQNTEAFF. CDR3 nucleotides: TGTGCCAGCAGTGGGCAGAACACTGAAGCTTTCTTT.

The gene calls are TRBV7-2 and TRBJ2-5, with TRBD2 identical over 13 bases. The CDR3 is 16 amino acids. Per the germline V gene, CDR1 is SGHTA and CDR2 is FQGNSA. Unmatched junction bases numbered 6, after V lost 3 bases and J lost 5 bases. CDR3 sequence reads: CASSFPGLAGVETQYF. CDR3 nucleotide sequence: TGTGCCAGCAGCTTCCCCGGACTAGCGGGAGTGGAGACCCAGTACTTC.

The chain employs TRBV14 and TRBJ2-1; TRBD2 matches at 9 bases. CDR3 length: 15 amino acids. Trimming at V came to 5 bases and at J to 4 bases, leaving 6 bases not matched to a gene. Germline V gives CDR1 SGHDN, CDR2 FVKESK. This CDR3 is CASSSGTSRYNEQFF. The CDR3 bases are TGTGCCAGCAGCTCCGGGACTAGCAGATACAATGAGCAGTTCTTC.

This clone came up once. This chain uses TRBV4-2 with TRBJ2-2, with D possibly matching TRBD1 (6 bases). The CDR3 spans 14 residues. V shed 2 bases and J shed 5 bases, with 9 bases lying between them. Germline CDR1 is LGHNA and CDR2 is YNFKEQ. In nucleotides, the CDR3 is TGTGCCAGCAGCCAACTAACAGGGACCGGGGAGCTGTTTTTT. This sequence encodes CASSQLTGTGELFF.

The V and J genes are TRBV21-1 and TRBJ2-3; the table's D call, TRBD2, was not checked against the DNA. TRBV21-1 is deemed a pseudogene. The CDR3 consists of 19 residues. This chain's CDR3 is CASSKTLPTTSRSTDTQYF. The CDR3 DNA follows: TGTGCCAGCAGCAAAACCCTCCCGACGACTAGCAGAAGCACAGATACGCAGTATTTT.

The J gene is TRBJ1-3, the V gene TRBV7-9; perhaps TRBD1 as D (5 bases). Trimming removed 3 bases at V and 3 bases at J, with 9 bases between. This CDR3 comprises 14 residues. CDR1 is SEHNR, CDR2 FQNEAQ, per germline (reference sequence). CDR3 in DNA: TGTGCCAGCAGCTTCGGGGCGGGTGGAAACACCATATATTTT. Its translation is CASSFGAGGNTIYF.

This chain links TRBV10-1 with TRBJ2-4; a weak D match, TRBD2 (7 bases). The CDR3 runs 18 residues. V lost 2 bases and J lost 7, with 24 bases in between. Germline-derived CDR1 and CDR2 are WNHNN and SYGVQD (reference sequence). CDR3 coding DNA: TGCGCCAGCAGTGAGAGGAGGGGGGGACTGAGAGAAGGGAACATTCAGTACTTC. Protein product: CASSERRGGLREGNIQYF.

This chain connects TRBV2 to TRBJ2-7; 9 bases map to TRBD1. The length of the CDR3 is 13 residues. The V gene's germline CDR1 is SNHLY and CDR2 FYNNEI. V trimming: 5 bases; J trimming: 2 bases; junction bases outside the gene matches: 1. CDR3 protein: CASSRQGAYEQYF. CDR3 DNA sequence: TGTGCCAGCAGTAGACAGGGGGCCTACGAGCAGTACTTC.

This chain's CDR3 is CASSKLAGDPTREETQYF. The CDR3 coding sequence is TGTGCCAGTAGTAAATTAGCGGGAGACCCCACCAGGGAAGAGACCCAGTACTTC. The chain joins TRBV19 to TRBJ2-5; TRBD2 matches 9 bases. The CDR3 runs 18 residues. Trimming removed 4 bases from V and 3 bases from J; junction bases left unmatched: 15. Germline values: CDR1 LNHDA, CDR2 SQIVND (reference sequence).

The chain carries TRBV6-5 and TRBJ2-3; 8 nucleotides line up with TRBD2. The junction had 8 bases not matched to a gene; V was cut back by 6 bases and J by 3 bases. The CDR3 sequence is 15 residues long. CDR1 is MNHEY, CDR2 SVGAGI, per germline. CDR3 sequence (DNA): TGTGCCAGCAGAGAGAGCGGGAGTAAGACAGATACGCAGTATTTT. It codes for CASRESGSKTDTQYF.

The rearrangement joins TRBV19 to TRBJ1-3; no definite D call. Germline V lookup: CDR1 LNHDA, CDR2 SQIVND (reference sequence). The CDR3 sequence is 13 residues long. Trimming removed 7 bases from V and 0 bases from J, with 7 bases in between. CDR3 sequence: CASKPASGNTIYF. The CDR3 nucleotides are TGTGCCAGTAAACCAGCCTCTGGAAACACCATATATTTT.

The J gene is TRBJ1-6, the V gene TRBV28; D not certain. CDR3 length: 13 amino acids. Germline V gives CDR1 MDHEN, CDR2 SYDVKM. Trimming left V 5 bases short and J 9 bases short, with 11 bases between. The CDR3 loop reads CASSPHFGSPLHF. The DNA of the CDR3 is TGTGCCAGCAGTCCCCACTTCGGTTCACCCCTCCACTTT.

Only a few counts were recorded for this clone. The J gene is TRBJ1-5, the V gene TRBV2; a possible D gene is TRBD1 (6 bases). The V gene's germline CDR1 is SNHLY and CDR2 FYNNEI. CDR3 length equals 13 residues. Trimming took 3 bases from V and 6 from J, leaving 9 bases between them. The CDR3: CASSDRGSQPQHF. The CDR3 DNA reads TGTGCCAGCAGTGATAGGGGGAGTCAGCCCCAGCATTTT.

This chain uses TRBV14 with TRBJ1-5; D call uncertain. With 1 base removed from V and 7 bases from J, the gap between germline ends came to 11 bases. The CDR3 loop spans 14 amino acids. Germline assignment: CDR1 SGHDN and CDR2 FVKESK. This CDR3 reads CASSQVYAGQPQHF. The DNA of the CDR3 is TGTGCCAGCAGCCAAGTTTATGCTGGCCAGCCCCAGCATTTT.

This chain connects TRBV6-1 to TRBJ1-1; D uncertain. V lost 3 bases and J 4 bases, leaving 6 bases between the germline ends. Germline CDR1 and CDR2: MNHNS and SASEGT. This CDR3 has 12 amino acids. CDR3 bases: TGTGCCAGCAGTGATTGGGGCACTGAAGCTTTCTTT. This gives the protein CASSDWGTEAFF.

This chain joins TRBV7-6 and TRBJ1-1; D is unresolved. The CDR3 is 14 amino acids. The V and J ends lost 1 base and 5 bases respectively, with 11 bases between them. The germline V gene encodes CDR1 SGHVS and CDR2 FNYEAQ. Written as DNA, the CDR3 is TGTGCCAGCAGCTTAGAGGGCAGAGCGACTGAAGCTTTCTTT. It encodes CASSLEGRATEAFF.

This clone was detected only once. The rearrangement joins TRBV7-8 to TRBJ2-7, with unresolved D. Germline CDR1 SGHVS, CDR2 FQNEAQ. The CDR3 has 12 residues. V lost 0 bases to trimming and J lost 4 bases, with 4 bases between them. The CDR3 region is CASSLARYEQYF. In DNA form, the CDR3 reads TGTGCCAGCAGCTTAGCGAGGTACGAGCAGTACTTC.

The rearrangement uses TRBV28 and TRBJ2-7, with 8 bases aligning to TRBD1. The CDR3 covers 15 residues. The germline CDR1 and CDR2 sequences are MDHEN and SYDVKM. Trimming took 5 bases from V and 3 from J; bases not matched to a gene: 9. The CDR3 DNA is TGTGCCAGCAGTCCCTCCTCAGGGACAGGCTACGAGCAGTACTTC. Amino acid sequence: CASSPSSGTGYEQYF. The whole variable domain, filled in from reference TRBV28 and TRBJ2-7, reads DVKVTQSSRYLVKRTGEKVFLECVQDMDHENMFWYRQDPGLGLRLIYFSYDVKMKEKGDIPEGYSVSREKKERFSLILESASTNQTSMYLCASSPSSGTGYEQYFGPGTRLTVT.

DNA of the CDR3: TGTGCCAGCAGTTTCGAGAGGACTAATGAAAAACTGTTTTTT. Its translation: CASSFERTNEKLFF. The rearrangement links TRBV2 to TRBJ1-4; no clear D gene. Trimming took 5 bases from V and 2 from J, leaving 9 bases between them. Per germline, CDR1 SNHLY and CDR2 FYNNEI. The CDR3 is 14 amino acids.

The chain combines TRBV6-4 with TRBJ2-7, with TRBD2 matching over 12 bases. Germline V gene lookup returns CDR1 MRHNA and CDR2 SNTAGT. The CDR3 is 15 residues long. Germline trimming cut 5 bases from V and 6 bases from J; bases unmatched to any gene: 8. CDR3 protein: CASSTLAGGRGEQYF. The CDR3 DNA follows: TGTGCCAGCAGTACCCTAGCGGGAGGGCGAGGCGAGCAGTACTTC.